Each of the 7 T cell receptor beta chains below was sequenced from the same sample in a study of T cells in Graves' hyperthyroidism and ophthalmopathy. From RNA transcripts, TCR beta CDR3 regions were amplified. The HTBI primer set served for first-round RT-PCR of the TCR CDR3. Each CDR3 protein gets one entry after TCRdb re-called the multiplex PCR reads with MiXCR. The sample holds under 250,000 distinct CDR3 sequences, 15% to 20% seen once. Sequences were obtained from blood. The receptors shown here come from a man aged 45 to 65 with Graves' hyperthyroidism.

The rearrangement uses TRBV20-1 and TRBJ2-3, with 12 bases aligning to TRBD2. The CDR3 spans 12 residues. Germline V gene lookup returns CDR1 DFQATT and CDR2 SNEGSKA (reference sequence). V trimming: 7 bases; J trimming: 11 bases; junction bases outside the gene matches: 7. The CDR3 DNA sequence: TGCAGTGGACTAGCGGGAGAGGGGTGGCAGTATTTT. It yields the protein CSGLAGEGWQYF.

About this clonotype: Just one base apart from a much larger clone, this may be a read error. J is TRBJ2-1 and V is TRBV7-7; D perhaps matches TRBD2 (6 bases). The CDR3 is 16 residues long. CDR1 and CDR2 from the germline V gene are SSHAT and FNYEAQ (reference sequence). CDR3 amino acids: CASSPWAGGDNNEQFF. CDR3 nucleotide sequence: TGTGCTAGCAGCCCCTGGGCAGGAGGGGATAATAATGAGCAGTTCTTC.

There are many counts of this clonotype. V usage is TRBV5-6 and J usage is TRBJ2-2; the match to TRBD1 covers 8 bases. The V gene's germline CDR1 is SGHDT and CDR2 YYEEEE. The V segment lost 3 bases and the J segment 6 bases; nucleotides outside the gene matches: 1. The CDR3 extends over 13 amino acids. CDR3 protein: CASSWTGPGELFF. The CDR3 DNA follows: TGTGCCAGCAGCTGGACAGGGCCCGGGGAGCTGTTTTTT.

In its sample, this clonotype was seen many times. J is TRBJ2-3 and V is TRBV5-6, with 9 bases aligning to TRBD2. The CDR3 extends over 16 amino acids. The germline V gene has CDR1 SGHDT and CDR2 YYEEEE. Germline trimming cut 0 bases from V and 5 bases from J; bases unmatched to any gene: 7. Here the CDR3 reads CASSLVIAGDLDTQYF. In DNA, the CDR3 is TGTGCCAGCAGCTTGGTGATAGCGGGAGACTTAGATACGCAGTATTTT.

CDR3 protein: CASTRQVTGSEQFF. The CDR3 coding sequence is TGTGCCAGCACCCGCCAAGTGACAGGGTCCGAGCAGTTCTTC. The chain carries TRBV7-2 and TRBJ2-1; 7 bases line up with TRBD1. V was clipped by 7 bases and J by 10 bases; unmatched bases: 13. This CDR3 has 14 amino acids. Germline CDR1 reads SGHTA; CDR2 reads FQGNSA.

This clonotype was counted only a few times. The rearrangement links TRBV4-1 to TRBJ1-2; 8 nucleotides align to TRBD1. V dropped 2 bases and J dropped 0; count of bases not matched to a gene: 11. CDR3 length: 18 amino acids. From germline, CDR1 is MGHRA and CDR2 YSYEKL. The CDR3 here is CASSQHRGTGSSNYGYTF. In DNA, the CDR3 is TGCGCCAGCAGCCAACACAGGGGGACAGGCTCGTCTAACTATGGCTACACCTTC.

This clonotype has a count of ten or more. The J gene is TRBJ1-1, the V gene TRBV28; no reliable D call. V was pared by 6 bases and J by 4 bases, with 9 bases between. The CDR3 covers 12 residues. CDR1 and CDR2 (germline): MDHEN, SYDVKM. The CDR3 region has the DNA TGTGCCAGCAGGAATTTCGGCACTGAAGCTTTCTTT. Protein sequence: CASRNFGTEAFF.